Each of the 14 T cell receptor beta chains below was sequenced from the same sample in a study of T cell changes during pregnancy in multiple sclerosis. Method: immunoSEQ multiplex PCR; TCRdb's copy keeps in-frame clones and lacks some. In the table there are over 85,000 clones, 90% to 95% of which are singletons. The sequencing here drew on peripheral blood, taken after pregnancy. These receptors originate from a female donor in good health, enrolled as a control in a pregnancy study.

V gene TRBV4-2 combines with J gene TRBJ1-2; D uncertain. This CDR3 contains 13 residues. Germline lookup yields CDR1 LGHNA and CDR2 YNFKEQ. Trimming pared 0 bases from V and 8 bases from J, leaving 10 bases between. The CDR3 loop is CASSQDREVGYTF. CDR3 DNA sequence: TGTGCCAGCAGCCAAGATCGGGAGGTAGGCTACACCTTC.

This chain uses TRBV2 with TRBJ1-1; 7 bases map to TRBD1. V shed 4 bases, J shed 6 bases, and the junction held 2 bases outside the gene matches. Germline loops: CDR1 SNHLY, CDR2 FYNNEI. The CDR3 contains 12 residues. CDR3 sequence (DNA): TGTGCCAGCAGTGGGCAGGGGGCTGAAGCTTTCTTT. It yields the protein CASSGQGAEAFF.

This chain uses TRBV5-6 with TRBJ1-5; D is unclear. The CDR3 is made up of 15 amino acids. The germline V gene has CDR1 SGHDT and CDR2 YYEEEE. Trimming took off 0 bases at V and 2 bases at J, with 9 bases between the two ends. CDR3 residues: CASSLATAGNQPQHF. As DNA, the CDR3 is TGTGCCAGCAGCTTGGCTACAGCCGGCAATCAGCCCCAGCATTTT.

Regarding this clone: Germline is not matched at one junction end, which may reflect a read error. V and J are TRBV6-6 and TRBJ2-7; D is perhaps TRBD1 or TRBD2 (7 bases each). CDR1 is MNHNY and CDR2 is SVGAGI in the germline V gene (reference sequence). The CDR3 sequence is 14 residues long. DNA for the CDR3: TGTGCCGGCAGGGGGGGGTCGACTTCCGGCGAGCAGTACTTC. Protein product: CAGRGGSTSGEQYF.

The V call is TRBV5-1, the J call TRBJ2-7, with D hard to call. Trimming shortened V by 0 bases and J by 7 bases, and 8 bases separated the two germline ends. CDR1 and CDR2 (germline): SGHRS, YFSETQ. The CDR3 runs 12 residues. CDR3 amino acids: CASSLETQEQYF. The CDR3 region has the DNA TGCGCCAGCAGCTTGGAAACTCAAGAGCAGTACTTC.

As to this clone: An end of the junction differs from the germline gene, which may be a read error. This chain joins TRBV7-7 and TRBJ2-1; TRBD2 matches 13 bases. CDR1 is SSHAT, CDR2 FNYEAQ, per germline (reference sequence). The length of the CDR3 is 16 residues. As DNA, the CDR3 is TGTGCTAGCAGCTTACTAGCGGGGGGGCCGGGGAATGAGCAGTTCTTC. Translated: CASSLLAGGPGNEQFF.

The V gene is TRBV18, the J gene TRBJ2-5; possibly TRBD1 for D (5 bases). V was cut by 2 bases and J by 5 bases, with 21 bases left in between. The length of the CDR3 is 17 residues. Germline V lookup: CDR1 KGHSH, CDR2 LQKENI. DNA for the CDR3: TGTGCCAGCTCACCAGGGAAAGGGGCGCTGAGTTGGGAGACCCAGTACTTC. Protein sequence: CASSPGKGALSWETQYF. The whole variable domain, filled in from reference TRBV18 and TRBJ2-5, reads NAGVMQNPRHLVRRRGQEARLRCSPMKGHSHVYWYRQLPEEGLKFMVYLQKENIIDESGMPKERFSAEFPKEGPSILRIQQVVRGDSAAYFCASSPGKGALSWETQYFGPGTRLLVL.

This chain connects TRBV6-5 to TRBJ1-4; perhaps TRBD1 as D (5 bases). CDR1 is MNHEY and CDR2 is SVGAGI in the germline V gene. The V end was cut by 2 bases, the J end by 4 bases, with 11 bases between. The CDR3 has 15 amino acids. In nucleotides, the CDR3 is TGTGCCAGCAGTTACCGGGCAGGGTATAATGAAAAACTGTTTTTT. It translates to CASSYRAGYNEKLFF.

The V call is TRBV29-1, the J call TRBJ2-5; 7 bases line up with TRBD2. CDR1 and CDR2 (germline): SQVTM, ANQGSEA. This CDR3 has 15 residues. V shed 8 bases and J 5 bases; nucleotides not matched to a gene: 17. The DNA for the CDR3 is TGCAGCATCCGGGAGAGATCACCGCGGGGGGAGACCCAGTACTTC. As protein: CSIRERSPRGETQYF.

The genes are TRBV7-2 and TRBJ2-1; 8 bases map to TRBD2. Unmatched junction bases numbered 11, after V lost 4 bases and J lost 6 bases. The CDR3 consists of 16 residues. Germline V gene lookup returns CDR1 SGHTA and CDR2 FQGNSA. For the CDR3, the DNA is TGTGCCAGCAGCTCGCACGGGACTAGGGGGGGCAATGAGCAGTTCTTC. Translating gives CASSSHGTRGGNEQFF. Variable domain in full (rest from reference TRBV7-2 and TRBJ2-1): GAGVSQSPSNKVTEKGKDVELRCDPISGHTALYWYRQSLGQGLEFLIYFQGNSAPDKSGLPSDRFSAERTGGSVSTLTIQRTQQEDSAVYLCASSSHGTRGGNEQFFGPGTRLTVL.

The chain has TRBV12-5 and TRBJ1-1; D is undetermined. Germline lookup yields CDR1 LGHNT and CDR2 FRNRAP. The CDR3 has 10 amino acids. Trimming shortened V by 5 bases and J by 7 bases, and 5 bases separated the two germline ends. CDR3: CASGPNEAFF. CDR3 DNA sequence: TGTGCTAGTGGTCCCAATGAAGCTTTCTTT. The full variable domain, completed using reference TRBV12-5 and TRBJ1-1, is DARVTQTPRHKVTEMGQEVTMRCQPILGHNTVFWYRQTMMQGLELLAYFRNRAPLDDSGMPKDRFSAEMPDATLATLKIQPSEPRDSAVYFCASGPNEAFFGQGTRLTVV.

This chain joins TRBV5-4 and TRBJ2-7; D is possibly TRBD1 (5 bases). This CDR3 is 16 amino acids long. V lost 0 bases, J lost 1 base, and 14 bases lay in between. Germline-derived CDR1 and CDR2 are SGHNT and YYREEE (reference sequence). In DNA, the CDR3 is TGTGCCAGCAGCTTGGCCCCCGGGCAGGGATCCTACGAGCAGTACTTC. Translating gives CASSLAPGQGSYEQYF.

The J gene is TRBJ2-7, the V gene TRBV5-1; D possibly corresponds to TRBD2 (5 bases). The V gene lost 7 bases and the J gene lost 5 bases, with 25 bases spanning the gap. Per germline, CDR1 SGHRS and CDR2 YFSETQ. The CDR3 spans 16 residues. The CDR3 reads CASGLGSRTAVHEQYF. The CDR3 DNA is TGCGCCAGCGGCCTAGGGAGTCGGACGGCGGTGCACGAGCAGTACTTC.

This sequence joins TRBV2 and TRBJ1-1; D remains ambiguous. V was pared by 2 bases and J by 5 bases, with 12 bases between. In germline, CDR1 is SNHLY, CDR2 FYNNEI. The CDR3 has 14 amino acids. The DNA of the CDR3 is TGTGCCAGCAGTGAAACCCTCGTCGGGACTGAAGCTTTCTTT. This sequence encodes CASSETLVGTEAFF.